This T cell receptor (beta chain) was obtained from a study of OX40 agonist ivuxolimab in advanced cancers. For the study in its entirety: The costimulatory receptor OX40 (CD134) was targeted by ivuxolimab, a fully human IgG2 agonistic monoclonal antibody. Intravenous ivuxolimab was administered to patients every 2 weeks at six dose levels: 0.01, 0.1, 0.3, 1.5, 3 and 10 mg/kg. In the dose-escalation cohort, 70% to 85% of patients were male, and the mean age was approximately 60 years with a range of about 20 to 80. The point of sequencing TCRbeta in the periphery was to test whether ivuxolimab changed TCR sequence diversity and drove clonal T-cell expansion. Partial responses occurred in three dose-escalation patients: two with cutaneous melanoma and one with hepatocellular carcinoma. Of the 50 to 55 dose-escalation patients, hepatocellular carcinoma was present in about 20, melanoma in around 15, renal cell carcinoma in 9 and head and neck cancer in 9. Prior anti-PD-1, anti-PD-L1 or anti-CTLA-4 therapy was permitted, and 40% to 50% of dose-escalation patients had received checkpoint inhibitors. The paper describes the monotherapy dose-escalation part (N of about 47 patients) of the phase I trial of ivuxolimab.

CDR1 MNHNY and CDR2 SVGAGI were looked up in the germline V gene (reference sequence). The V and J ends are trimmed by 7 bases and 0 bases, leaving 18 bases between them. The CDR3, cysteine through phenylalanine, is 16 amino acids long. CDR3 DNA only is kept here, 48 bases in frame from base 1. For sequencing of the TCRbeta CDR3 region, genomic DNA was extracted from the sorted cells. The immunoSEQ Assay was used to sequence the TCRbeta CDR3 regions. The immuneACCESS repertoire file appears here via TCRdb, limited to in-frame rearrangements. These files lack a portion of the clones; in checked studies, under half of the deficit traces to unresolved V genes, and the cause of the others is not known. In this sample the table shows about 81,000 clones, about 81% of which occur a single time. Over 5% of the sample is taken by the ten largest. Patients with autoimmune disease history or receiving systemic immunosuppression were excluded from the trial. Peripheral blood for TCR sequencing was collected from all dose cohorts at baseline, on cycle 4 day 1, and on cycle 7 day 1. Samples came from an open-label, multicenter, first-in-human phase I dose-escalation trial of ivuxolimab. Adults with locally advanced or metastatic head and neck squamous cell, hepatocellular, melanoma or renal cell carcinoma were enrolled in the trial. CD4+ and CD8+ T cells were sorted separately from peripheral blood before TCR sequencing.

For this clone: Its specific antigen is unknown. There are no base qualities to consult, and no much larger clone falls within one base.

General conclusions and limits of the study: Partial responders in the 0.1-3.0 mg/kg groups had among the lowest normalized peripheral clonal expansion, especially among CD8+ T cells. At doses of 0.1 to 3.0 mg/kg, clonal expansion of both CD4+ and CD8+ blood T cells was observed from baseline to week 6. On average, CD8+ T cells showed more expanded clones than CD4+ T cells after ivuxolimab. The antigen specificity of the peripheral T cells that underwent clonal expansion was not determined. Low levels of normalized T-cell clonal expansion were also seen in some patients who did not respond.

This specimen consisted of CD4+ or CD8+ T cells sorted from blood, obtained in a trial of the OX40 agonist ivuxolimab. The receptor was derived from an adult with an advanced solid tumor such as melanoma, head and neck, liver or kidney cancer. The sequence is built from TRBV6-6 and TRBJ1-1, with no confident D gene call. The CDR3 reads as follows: CASTPGEGRLNTEAFF. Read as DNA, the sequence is TGTGCCAGCACCCCTGGTGAGGGCAGACTGAACACTGAAGCTTTCTTT.